The 10 T cell receptor beta chains below were found in one sample sequenced in a study of blood T cell repertoires in COVID-19. Method: immunoSEQ multiplex PCR; TCRdb's copy keeps in-frame clones and lacks some. Here the sample spans 190,000 or so clones, roughly four fifths being singletons. The sequencing sample was made of PBMCs or T cells enriched from blood (not recorded which). Receptors originate from a man aged 35 to 55 who had recovered from COVID-19.

The chain links TRBV7-2 to TRBJ1-4; no firm D call. The V gene lost 1 base and the J gene lost 1 base, with 10 bases spanning the gap. Germline CDR1 is SGHTA and CDR2 is FQGNSA. This CDR3 region has 16 residues. CDR3 nucleotides: TGTGCCAGCAGCTTAGAACGGACTAAAACTAATGAAAAACTGTTTTTT. Residues: CASSLERTKTNEKLFF.

The chain recombines TRBV7-2 with TRBJ1-3; D might be TRBD1 (5 bases). Germline CDR1 is SGHTA and CDR2 is FQGNSA. Trimming removed 5 bases at V and 4 bases at J, with 15 bases between. There are 15 residues in the CDR3. Written as DNA, the CDR3 is TGTGCCAGCAGCCCAGGAGGGGCGAGAGGAAACACCATATATTTT. This translates into CASSPGGARGNTIYF.

The chain links TRBV7-9 to TRBJ1-2; 7 positions agree with TRBD1. CDR3 length: 14 residues. Germline V gene sequence: CDR1 SEHNR, CDR2 FQNEAQ (reference sequence). Trimming removed 1 base from V and 10 bases from J; junction bases left unmatched: 9. This CDR3 reads CASSLGLGQLAYTF. The CDR3 region has the DNA TGTGCCAGCAGCTTAGGCCTGGGACAGCTGGCCTACACCTTC.

The chain combines TRBV10-2 with TRBJ1-6; no reliable D call. Trimming left V 6 bases short and J 11 bases short, with 17 bases between. The CDR3 covers 14 residues. Germline CDR1 is WSHSY and CDR2 is SAAADI. CDR3 residues: CASSGGRLVTPLHF. The CDR3 DNA follows: TGCGCCAGCAGCGGCGGTCGGTTAGTAACACCCCTCCACTTT.

This clone was observed a few times. This chain connects TRBV30 to TRBJ2-2, with TRBD1 identical over 9 bases. This CDR3 contains 13 residues. Unmatched junction bases numbered 1, after V lost 3 bases and J lost 5 bases. Germline assignment: CDR1 GTSNPN and CDR2 SVGIG (reference sequence). The CDR3 is CAWRGQGTGELFF. The CDR3 nucleotides are TGTGCCTGGAGGGGACAGGGAACCGGGGAGCTGTTTTTT.

The gene calls are TRBV23-1 and TRBJ2-7; 14 bases line up with TRBD2. TRBV23-1 is sorted into the ORF group, with uncertain function. V trimming: 4 bases; J trimming: 0 bases; junction bases outside the gene matches: 17. This CDR3 has 21 amino acids. The CDR3 loop reads CASSRNLGTSGSSSSSYEQYV. CDR3 bases: TGCGCCAGCAGTCGAAATCTCGGGACTAGCGGGAGTAGCTCGAGCTCCTACGAGCAGTACGTC.

The chain links TRBV5-1 to TRBJ2-1; 8 bases map to TRBD2. Germline CDR1 and CDR2: SGHRS and YFSETQ. This CDR3 spans 15 amino acids. V lost 2 bases, J lost 4 bases, and 5 bases stayed unmatched. Here the CDR3 DNA reads TGCGCCAGCAGCTTAGCGGGAGCAACTTACAATGAGCAGTTCTTC. Its protein is CASSLAGATYNEQFF.

The chain links TRBV5-1 to TRBJ1-3, with 8 bases fitting TRBD1. V shed 4 bases, J shed 3 bases, and the junction held 6 bases outside the gene matches. The CDR3 contains 15 residues. Germline loops: CDR1 SGHRS, CDR2 YFSETQ. CDR3 sequence reads: CASSRGQGLGNTIYF. The CDR3 nucleotides read TGCGCCAGCAGCCGTGGACAGGGTCTTGGAAACACCATATATTTT.

The J gene is TRBJ1-5, the V gene TRBV18; D not resolved. Germline assignment: CDR1 KGHSH and CDR2 LQKENI. The CDR3 is 16 residues long. Trimming took 3 bases from V and 5 from J, leaving 17 bases between them. CDR3 amino acids: CASSPLGIPTYQPQHF. CDR3 bases: TGTGCCAGCTCACCGCTCGGCATTCCGACTTATCAGCCCCAGCATTTT.

DNA for the CDR3: TGTGCCAGCAGTTACTCGACGGAGAGCGGGGCCAACGTCCTGACTTTC. Translating it yields CASSYSTESGANVLTF. The V call is TRBV6-5, the J call TRBJ2-6; no definite D call. The CDR3 has 16 residues. With 0 bases removed from V and 4 bases from J, the gap between germline ends came to 10 bases. Germline loops: CDR1 MNHEY, CDR2 SVGAGI.